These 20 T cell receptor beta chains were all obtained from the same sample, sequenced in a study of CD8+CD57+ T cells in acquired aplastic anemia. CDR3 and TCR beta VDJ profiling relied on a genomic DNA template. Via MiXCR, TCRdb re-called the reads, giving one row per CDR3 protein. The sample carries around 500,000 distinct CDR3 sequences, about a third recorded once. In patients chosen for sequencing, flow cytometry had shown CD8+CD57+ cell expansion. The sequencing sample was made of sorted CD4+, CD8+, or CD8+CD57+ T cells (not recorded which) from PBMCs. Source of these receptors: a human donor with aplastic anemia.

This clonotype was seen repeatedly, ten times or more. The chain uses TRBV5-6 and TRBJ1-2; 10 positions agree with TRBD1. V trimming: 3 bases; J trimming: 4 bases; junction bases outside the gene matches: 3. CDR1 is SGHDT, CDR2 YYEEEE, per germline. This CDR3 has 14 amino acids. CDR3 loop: CASSSGQGIYGYTF. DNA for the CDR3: TGTGCCAGCAGCTCGGGACAGGGGATCTATGGCTACACCTTC.

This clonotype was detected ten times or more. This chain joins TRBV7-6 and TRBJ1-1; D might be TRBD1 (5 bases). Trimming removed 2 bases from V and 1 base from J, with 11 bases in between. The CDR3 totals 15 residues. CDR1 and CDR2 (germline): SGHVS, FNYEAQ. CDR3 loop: CASSLQAGQNTEAFF. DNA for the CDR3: TGTGCCAGCAGCTTACAGGCAGGGCAGAACACTGAAGCTTTCTTT.

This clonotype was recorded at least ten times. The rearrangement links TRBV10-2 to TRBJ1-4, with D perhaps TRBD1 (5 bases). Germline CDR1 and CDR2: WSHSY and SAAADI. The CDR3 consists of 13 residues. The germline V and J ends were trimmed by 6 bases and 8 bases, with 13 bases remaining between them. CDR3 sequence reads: CASRRGFGEKLFF. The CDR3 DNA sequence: TGCGCCAGCAGACGGGGGTTCGGGGAAAAACTGTTTTTT.

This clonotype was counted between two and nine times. CDR3 DNA: TGTGCCAGCAGCGTAGTAAGCGGGGGGGCCGACGAGACCCAGTACTTC. Translation: CASSVVSGGADETQYF. V and J are TRBV9 and TRBJ2-5; the match to TRBD2 covers 10 bases. The length of the CDR3 is 16 residues. Germline trimming cut 0 bases from V and 5 bases from J; bases unmatched to any gene: 7. Germline assignment: CDR1 SGDLS and CDR2 YYNGEE.

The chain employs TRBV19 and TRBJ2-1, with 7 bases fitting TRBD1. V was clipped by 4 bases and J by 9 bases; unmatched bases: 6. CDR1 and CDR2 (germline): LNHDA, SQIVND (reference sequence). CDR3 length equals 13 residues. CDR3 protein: CASSTMRQGEQFF. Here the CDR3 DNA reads TGTGCCAGTAGTACGATGCGACAGGGTGAGCAGTTCTTC.

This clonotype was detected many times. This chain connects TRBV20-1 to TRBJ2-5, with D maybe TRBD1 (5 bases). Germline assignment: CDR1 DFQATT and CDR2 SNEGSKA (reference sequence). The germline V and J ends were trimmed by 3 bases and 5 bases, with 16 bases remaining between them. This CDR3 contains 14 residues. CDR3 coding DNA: TGCAGTGCTAGTACGGTCGAGCAGGGTGAGACCCAGTACTTC. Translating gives CSASTVEQGETQYF.

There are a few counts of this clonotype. In DNA form, the CDR3 reads TGTGCCAGCAGCCCAGAATATCAGGGTTACACTGAAGCTTTCTTT. It translates to CASSPEYQGYTEAFF. J is TRBJ1-1 and V is TRBV7-9, with D tentatively TRBD1 (5 bases). The CDR3 runs 15 residues. The germline V gene encodes CDR1 SEHNR and CDR2 FQNEAQ (reference sequence). Trimming shortened V by 5 bases and J by 3 bases, and 16 bases separated the two germline ends. Full variable domain (remainder filled in from reference TRBV7-9 and TRBJ1-1): DTGVSQNPRHKITKRGQNVTFRCDPISEHNRLYWYRQTLGQGPEFLTYFQNEAQLEKSRLLSDRFSAERPKGSFSTLEIQRTEQGDSAMYLCASSPEYQGYTEAFFGQGTRLTVV.

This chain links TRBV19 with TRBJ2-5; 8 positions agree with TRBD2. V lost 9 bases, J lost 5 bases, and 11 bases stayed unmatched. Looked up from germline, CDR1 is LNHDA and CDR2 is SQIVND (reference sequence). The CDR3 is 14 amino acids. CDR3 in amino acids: CASSLRGGDETQYF. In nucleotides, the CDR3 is TGTGCCAGCAGCCTCCGGGGGGGCGATGAGACCCAGTACTTC.

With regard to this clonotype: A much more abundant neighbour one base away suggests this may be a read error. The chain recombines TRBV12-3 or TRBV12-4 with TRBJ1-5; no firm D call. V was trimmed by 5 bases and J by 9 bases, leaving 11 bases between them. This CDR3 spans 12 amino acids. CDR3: CASSTETRPQHF. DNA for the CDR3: TGTGCCAGCAGTACGGAGACACGGCCCCAGCATTTT.

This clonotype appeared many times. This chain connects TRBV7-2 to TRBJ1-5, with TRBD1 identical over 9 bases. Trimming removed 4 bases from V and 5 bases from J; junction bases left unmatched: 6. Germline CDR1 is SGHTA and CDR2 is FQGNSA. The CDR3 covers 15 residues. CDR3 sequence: CASSYTGGADQPQHF. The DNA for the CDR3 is TGTGCCAGCAGCTACACAGGGGGCGCCGATCAGCCCCAGCATTTT.

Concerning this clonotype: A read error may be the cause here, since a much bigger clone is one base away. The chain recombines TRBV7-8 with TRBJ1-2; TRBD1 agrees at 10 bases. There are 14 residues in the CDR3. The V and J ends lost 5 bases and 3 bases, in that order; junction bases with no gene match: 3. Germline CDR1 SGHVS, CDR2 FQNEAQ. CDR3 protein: CASSPGTGDYGYTF. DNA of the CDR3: TGTGCCAGCAGCCCCGGGACAGGGGACTATGGCTACACCTTC.

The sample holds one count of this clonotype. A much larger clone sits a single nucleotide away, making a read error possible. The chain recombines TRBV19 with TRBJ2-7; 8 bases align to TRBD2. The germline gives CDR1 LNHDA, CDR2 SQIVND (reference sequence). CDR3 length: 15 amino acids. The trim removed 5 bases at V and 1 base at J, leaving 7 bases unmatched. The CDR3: CASSPRGGESYEQYF. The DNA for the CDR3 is TGTGCCAGTAGTCCCCGGGGGGGAGAATCCTACGAGCAGTACTTC.

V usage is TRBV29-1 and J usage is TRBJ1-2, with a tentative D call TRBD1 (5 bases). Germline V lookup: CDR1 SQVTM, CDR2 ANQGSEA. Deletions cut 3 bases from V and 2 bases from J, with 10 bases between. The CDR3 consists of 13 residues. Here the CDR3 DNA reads TGCAGCGTTGATCCGGGGACCAACTATGGCTACACCTTC. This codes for CSVDPGTNYGYTF. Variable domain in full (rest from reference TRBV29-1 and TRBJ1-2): SAVISQKPSRDICQRGTSLTIQCQVDSQVTMMFWYRQQPGQSLTLIATANQGSEATYESGFVIDKFPISRPNLTFSTLTVSNMSPEDSSIYLCSVDPGTNYGYTFGSGTRLTVV.

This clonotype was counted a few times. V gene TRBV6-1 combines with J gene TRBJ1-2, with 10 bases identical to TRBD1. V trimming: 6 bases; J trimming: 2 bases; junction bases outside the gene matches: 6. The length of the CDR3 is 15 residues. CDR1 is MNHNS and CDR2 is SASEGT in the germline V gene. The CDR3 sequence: CASRTQTGGNYGYTF. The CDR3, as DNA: TGTGCCAGCAGGACGCAGACAGGGGGCAACTATGGCTACACCTTC.

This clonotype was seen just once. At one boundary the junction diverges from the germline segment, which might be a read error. The CDR3 here is CATSVGENYNSPLHF. As DNA, the CDR3 is TGTGCCACCAGTGTAGGGGAGAACTATAATTCACCCCTCCACTTT. J is TRBJ1-6 and V is TRBV6-1; D is perhaps TRBD1 (5 bases). Germline V gene data show CDR1 as MNHNS and CDR2 as SASEGT. CDR3 length equals 15 residues.

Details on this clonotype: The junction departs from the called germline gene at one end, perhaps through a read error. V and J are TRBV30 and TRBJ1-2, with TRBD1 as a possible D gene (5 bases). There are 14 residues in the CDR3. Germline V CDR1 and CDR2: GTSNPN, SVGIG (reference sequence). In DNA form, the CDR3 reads TGTGCCTGGAGTGTTAGGCAGGGTGGCTATGGCTGCACCTTC. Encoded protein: CAWSVRQGGYGCTF.

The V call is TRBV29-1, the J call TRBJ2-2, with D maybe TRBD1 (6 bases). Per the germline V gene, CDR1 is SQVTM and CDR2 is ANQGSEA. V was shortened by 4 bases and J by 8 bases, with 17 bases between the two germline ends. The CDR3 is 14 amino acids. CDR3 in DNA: TGCAGCGTTGTGGGAGTGATCGGGACAGGGGAGCTGTTTTTT. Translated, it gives CSVVGVIGTGELFF.

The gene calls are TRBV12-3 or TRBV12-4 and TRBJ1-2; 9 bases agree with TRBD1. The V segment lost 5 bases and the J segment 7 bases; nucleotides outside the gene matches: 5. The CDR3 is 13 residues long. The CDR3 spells CASSRQGEGGYTF. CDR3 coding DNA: TGTGCCAGCAGTAGACAGGGGGAGGGTGGCTACACCTTC.

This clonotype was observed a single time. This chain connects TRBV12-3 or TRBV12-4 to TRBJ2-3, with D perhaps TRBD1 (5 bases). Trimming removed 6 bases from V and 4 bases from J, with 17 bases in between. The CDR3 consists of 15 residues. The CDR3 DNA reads TGTGCCAGCAGCTTACGTCCAGGGTCATCAGATACGCAGTATTTT. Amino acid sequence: CASSLRPGSSDTQYF.

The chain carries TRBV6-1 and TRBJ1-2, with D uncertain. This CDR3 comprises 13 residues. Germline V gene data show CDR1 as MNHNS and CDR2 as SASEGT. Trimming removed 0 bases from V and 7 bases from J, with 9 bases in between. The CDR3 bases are TGTGCCAGCAGTGAAGCGCTTCGGGGTGGCTACACCTTC. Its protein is CASSEALRGGYTF.